One and the same sample provided the 17 T cell receptor beta chains below, sequenced in a study of beta chain features in type 1 diabetes. Investigators reverse transcribed all isolated RNA, so they sequenced expressed TCRB transcripts. TCRdb's table, derived via immunoSEQ multiplex PCR, lists solely in-frame clones and lacks some. Among approximately 340,000 clones listed, more than 12% were seen once. Material: naive CD4+ T cells from blood. Receptors originate from a young woman in good health.

The chain uses TRBV5-4 and TRBJ1-1; no firm D call. CDR3 length equals 13 residues. V was pared by 0 bases and J by 1 base, with 4 bases between. The germline V gene has CDR1 SGHNT and CDR2 YYREEE (reference sequence). In DNA form, the CDR3 reads TGTGCCAGCAGCTTGGACACGAACACTGAAGCTTTCTTT. As protein: CASSLDTNTEAFF.

This clone has a handful of counts. The chain uses TRBV28 and TRBJ2-1; the D gene is possibly TRBD1 (5 bases). Trimming took 6 bases from V and 6 from J, leaving 18 bases between them. The germline V gene has CDR1 MDHEN and CDR2 SYDVKM. CDR3 length: 15 residues. CDR3 sequence: CASRPPGSRSNEQFF. The CDR3 nucleotides read TGTGCCAGCAGACCCCCAGGGTCCAGGAGCAATGAGCAGTTCTTC.

This clone showed up just a few times. This chain uses TRBV6-5 with TRBJ2-1; the match to TRBD1 covers 10 bases. V lost 4 bases and J lost 10; bases outside the gene matches: 10. Germline CDR1 is MNHEY and CDR2 is SVGAGI. The CDR3 covers 15 residues. CDR3 sequence reads: CASSSPGQGIGEQFF. In DNA form, the CDR3 reads TGTGCCAGCAGTTCCCCGGGACAGGGGATAGGAGAGCAGTTCTTC.

V is TRBV30 and J is TRBJ2-1, with 15 bases matching TRBD2. Germline V gene lookup returns CDR1 GTSNPN and CDR2 SVGIG (reference sequence). The CDR3 is 14 residues long. After removal of 1 base from V and 13 bases from J, the junction contained 5 bases not matched to a gene. In nucleotides, the CDR3 is TGTGCCTGGAGTGGGACTAGCGGGAGGGCCCTACAGTTCTTC. This sequence encodes CAWSGTSGRALQFF.

The chain joins TRBV7-9 to TRBJ1-5; D is perhaps TRBD1 (6 bases). The CDR3 contains 15 residues. V lost 5 bases and J lost 1, with 12 bases in between. Germline values: CDR1 SEHNR, CDR2 FQNEAQ (reference sequence). CDR3 coding DNA: TGTGCCAGCAGCCCACAGGGTTTGAGCAATCAGCCCCAGCATTTT. Amino acid sequence: CASSPQGLSNQPQHF.

This clone was found a few times. The gene calls are TRBV6-7 and TRBJ1-1, with 8 bases lining up with TRBD1. Being an ORF, TRBV6-7 has a function that is uncertain. V lost 1 base and J lost 4; bases outside the gene matches: 8. The CDR3 extends over 16 amino acids. CDR3 region: CASSYYLPTGVTEAFF. CDR3 bases: TGTGCCAGCAGTTACTACCTCCCGACAGGGGTCACTGAAGCTTTCTTT.

CDR3 loop: CASSQTSTGGSLGGTEAFF. The CDR3 nucleotides are TGTGCCAGCTCACAGACCTCGACAGGGGGCTCTTTAGGGGGCACTGAAGCTTTCTTT. V gene TRBV18 combines with J gene TRBJ1-1; the match to TRBD1 covers 10 bases. Germline-derived CDR1 and CDR2 are KGHSH and LQKENI. J lost 4 bases, V lost 4 bases, and 18 bases had no gene match. The CDR3 is 19 amino acids.

This clone was counted only a few times. The gene calls are TRBV15 and TRBJ1-1; no definite D call. V lost 0 bases to trimming and J lost 4 bases, with 6 bases between them. Germline V CDR1 and CDR2: LNHNV, YYDKDF (reference sequence). The CDR3 is made up of 13 amino acids. This CDR3 is CATSRDQATEAFF. The DNA of the CDR3 is TGTGCCACCAGCAGAGATCAGGCCACTGAAGCTTTCTTT.

This clone turned up a few times. The rearrangement uses TRBV11-2 and TRBJ1-1; 8 bases line up with TRBD1. The CDR3 is 15 residues long. CDR1 is SGHAT, CDR2 FQNNGV, per germline. The junction had 6 bases not matched to a gene; V was cut back by 5 bases and J by 1 base. The CDR3 is CASSPVTGANTEAFF. As DNA, the CDR3 is TGTGCCAGCAGCCCTGTGACAGGGGCGAACACTGAAGCTTTCTTT. The full variable domain, completed using reference TRBV11-2 and TRBJ1-1, is EAGVAQSPRYKIIEKRQSVAFWCNPISGHATLYWYQQILGQGPKLLIQFQNNGVVDDSQLPKDRFSAERLKGVDSTLKIQPAKLEDSAVYLCASSPVTGANTEAFFGQGTRLTVV.

CDR3 DNA: TGTGCCTGGAGTGTAGGACTGACGAGCAATCAGCCCCAGCATTTT. Translation gives CAWSVGLTSNQPQHF. V and J are TRBV30 and TRBJ1-5; D gene unclear. The CDR3 contains 15 residues. Germline loops: CDR1 GTSNPN, CDR2 SVGIG (reference sequence). With 0 bases removed from V and 1 base from J, the gap between germline ends came to 10 bases. Full variable domain (remainder filled in from reference TRBV30 and TRBJ1-5): SQTIHQWPATLVQPVGSPLSLECTVEGTSNPNLYWYRQAAGRGLQLLFYSVGIGQISSEVPQNLSASRPQDRQFILSSKKLLLSDSGFYLCAWSVGLTSNQPQHFGDGTRLSIL.

The chain joins TRBV28 to TRBJ2-7, with 10 positions matching TRBD2. V shed 7 bases and J 4 bases; nucleotides not matched to a gene: 7. Per the germline V gene, CDR1 is MDHEN and CDR2 is SYDVKM. This CDR3 comprises 14 residues. The CDR3: CASTTSGKEYEQYF. The CDR3 DNA is TGTGCCAGCACCACTAGCGGGAAGGAGTACGAGCAGTACTTC.

This clone occurred a few times. J is TRBJ1-3 and V is TRBV7-9; no reliable D call. This CDR3 comprises 15 residues. The germline V gene has CDR1 SEHNR and CDR2 FQNEAQ (reference sequence). Trimming left V 6 bases short and J 0 bases short, with 12 bases between. The CDR3 DNA follows: TGTGCCAGCAGACGTAGCCTGAACTCTGGAAACACCATATATTTT. Translating it yields CASRRSLNSGNTIYF.

The J gene is TRBJ2-3, the V gene TRBV11-2; 9 bases match TRBD2. CDR3 length: 15 residues. V lost 3 bases, J lost 7 bases, and 8 bases stayed unmatched. Germline V gene lookup returns CDR1 SGHAT and CDR2 FQNNGV. Written as DNA, the CDR3 is TGTGCCAGCAGCTTTAGCGGGAGTGGATCGTATACGCAGTATTTT. Translation gives CASSFSGSGSYTQYF.

This clone has a handful of counts. The rearrangement uses TRBV6-5 and TRBJ2-5, with a possible D match to TRBD1 (5 bases). This CDR3 is 15 amino acids long. Germline CDR1 MNHEY, CDR2 SVGAGI. With 2 bases removed from V and 2 bases from J, the gap between germline ends came to 12 bases. The CDR3 DNA follows: TGTGCCAGCAGTTACGGTGGGGCTTTACAAGAGACCCAGTACTTC. Residues: CASSYGGALQETQYF.

This clone showed up just a few times. This chain links TRBV9 with TRBJ2-5; 8 positions agree with TRBD1. CDR3 size: 15 residues. V lost 0 bases to trimming and J lost 4 bases; unmatched junction nucleotides: 5. Looked up from germline, CDR1 is SGDLS and CDR2 is YYNGEE. In DNA, the CDR3 is TGTGCCAGCAGCGTAGGTTCAGGGGGCTTAGAGACCCAGTACTTC. Translated: CASSVGSGGLETQYF.

This clone has more than one count but fewer than ten. This sequence joins TRBV9 and TRBJ2-7; TRBD1 aligns across 7 bases. The CDR3 runs to 14 residues. Germline CDR1 is SGDLS and CDR2 is YYNGEE. Unmatched junction bases numbered 9, after V lost 3 bases and J lost 6 bases. The CDR3 is CASSALTGAGEQYF. The CDR3 nucleotides read TGTGCCAGCAGCGCCCTAACAGGGGCCGGCGAGCAGTACTTC.

This clone was seen a handful of times. The V and J genes are TRBV9 and TRBJ2-3; 10 bases fit TRBD2. CDR1 and CDR2 (germline): SGDLS, YYNGEE. CDR3 length equals 15 residues. Trimming at V came to 2 bases and at J to 5 bases, leaving 5 bases not matched to a gene. In DNA form, the CDR3 reads TGTGCCAGCAGCGTCAGCGGGAGGGCCGGAGATACGCAGTATTTT. This translates into CASSVSGRAGDTQYF.